The source of this T cell receptor (beta chain) is a study of metastatic and nonmetastatic thyroid tumors. As for the study in general: Thyroid patients, malignant and benign, had repertoires compared across blood and tumor or nodule tissue.

Study conclusions and caveats: Compared with benign nodules, malignant thyroid tumors were reported to have significantly higher TCR beta diversity in both blood and tumor.

As processed by the authors: Across clinicopathological groups, CDR3 differences served as the basis for building a distant-metastasis classifier for papillary thyroid cancer. TCRdb re-analyzed the PCR reads through MiXCR. TCRdb, not the original authors, processed these V and J calls. The table records tens of thousands of clones, around 17% of them present only once. All patients reached thyroid surgery having received no treatment beforehand. Germline CDR1 is SGHDT and CDR2 is YYEEEE. V trimming: 6 bases; J trimming: 9 bases; junction bases outside the gene matches: 8. The CDR3 sequence is 14 residues long. This clone was detected ten times or more. Antigen: not known.

The chain combines TRBV5-6 with TRBJ2-1, with 11 bases lining up with TRBD2. The sequenced sample consisted of blood. This clonotype was sampled from a male donor with papillary thyroid cancer or a benign thyroid nodule (not recorded which). Some clones in this sample may be carry-over from other donors' samples. CDR3 nucleotide sequence: TGTGCCAGCACGACTAGCGGGAAATGGTTTGAGCAGTTCTTC. This encodes CASTTSGKWFEQFF.